The entry that follows covers one TCR beta chain sequence. Only in-frame clones appear in the TCRdb table, and some are missing; sequencing was by immunoSEQ multiplex PCR. Of roughly 150,000 clones listed, about 91% were seen once; the top ten hold over 1.5%. The data were taken from a study of control samples from healthy donors and cancer patients. Germline CDR1 is SGHNT and CDR2 is YENEEA. With 4 bases removed from V and 5 bases from J, the gap between germline ends came to 12 bases. CDR3 length: 13 amino acids. The chain combines TRBV11-3 with TRBJ2-7; D unclear. The sequence came from a man younger than 35 in good health. The sequenced sample consisted of blood. The chain's CDR3 is CASSSPLSDEQYF. CDR3 DNA sequence: TGTGCCAGCAGCTCCCCCCTGAGTGACGAGCAGTACTTC.